Reported below is one T cell receptor (beta chain). This specimen belongs to a study of blood T cell repertoires in COVID-19. Under the authors' procedure: Quantification of nucleated cells was approximated via reference gene primer amplification. Using immunoSEQ multiplex PCR, the repertoire was profiled, and TCRdb retains in-frame clones only, with some absent. Clonal size and the V and J genes are those of that table, whereas D and trimming came from the DNA. The data show over 200,000 clones, 80% to 85% seen once. Germline loops: CDR1 LGHNA, CDR2 YSLEER. The CDR3 has 20 amino acids. The germline V and J ends were trimmed by 0 bases and 2 bases, with 22 bases remaining between them.

This TCR was recovered from a man over 45 with active or convalescent COVID-19. The chain couples TRBV4-3 to TRBJ2-2, with a weak D call TRBD2 (6 bases). The sequenced sample consisted of peripheral blood. CDR3 sequence (DNA): TGCGCCAGCAGCCAAGATCCTTTTGTCCCCGGGACTTATAACACCGGGGAGCTGTTTTTT. Amino acid sequence: CASSQDPFVPGTYNTGELFF.